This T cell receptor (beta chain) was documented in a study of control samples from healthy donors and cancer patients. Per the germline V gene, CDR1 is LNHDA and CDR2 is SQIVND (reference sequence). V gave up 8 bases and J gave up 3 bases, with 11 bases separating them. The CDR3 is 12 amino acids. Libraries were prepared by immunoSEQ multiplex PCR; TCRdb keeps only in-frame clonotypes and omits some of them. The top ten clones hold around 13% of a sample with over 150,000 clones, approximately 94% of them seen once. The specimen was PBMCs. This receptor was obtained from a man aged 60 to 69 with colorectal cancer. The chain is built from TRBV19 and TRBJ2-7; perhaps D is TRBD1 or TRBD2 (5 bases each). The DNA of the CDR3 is TGTGCCAGTGGGGACCTTTTCTACGAGCAGTACTTC. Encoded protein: CASGDLFYEQYF.